The 26 T cell receptor beta chains presented below share a single source sample, sequenced in a study of blood T cell repertoires in COVID-19. Sequencing used immunoSEQ multiplex PCR; TCRdb keeps in-frame clones, though not all of them. The sample lists around 200,000 clones, 70% to 90% occurring once. Sequencing used PBMCs or T cells enriched from blood (not recorded which). The receptors derive from a woman between 45 and 60 years old in a cohort exposed to, infected with or recovered from COVID-19 (not recorded which).

This clone was detected only once. This chain uses TRBV21-1 with TRBJ1-2. TRBV21-1 is designated a pseudogene. The CDR3 runs to 15 residues. The chain's CDR3 is CASSKALLTEYGYTF. The CDR3 bases are TGTGCCAGCAGCAAAGCGCTGTTGACGGAGTATGGCTACACCTTC.

The chain combines TRBV3-1 (or the pseudogene TRBV3-2) with TRBJ1-2, with TRBD1 matching 7 bases. With 3 bases clipped from V and 3 bases from J, the junction kept 7 bases outside the gene matches. The CDR3 runs 15 residues. The germline gives CDR1 LGHDT, CDR2 YNNKEL (reference sequence). The CDR3 nucleotides are TGTGCCAGCAGCCACCGACGGGACAGTTACTATGGCTACACCTTC. Translating it yields CASSHRRDSYYGYTF.

CDR3 nucleotide sequence: TGTGCCAGCAGCTTATCCCGGTCCCGGGGGGCAGATACGCAGTATTTT. Protein product: CASSLSRSRGADTQYF. The chain joins TRBV7-2 to TRBJ2-3; 7 bases agree with TRBD2. In germline, CDR1 is SGHTA, CDR2 FQGNSA. V lost 2 bases to trimming and J lost 4 bases; unmatched junction nucleotides: 9. The CDR3 spans 16 residues.

The V and J genes are TRBV14 and TRBJ1-2; D call uncertain. V was trimmed by 0 bases and J by 2 bases, leaving 13 bases between them. Germline loops: CDR1 SGHDN, CDR2 FVKESK. The CDR3 length is 16 residues. The CDR3 DNA follows: TGTGCCAGCAGCCAAGACCCCCGGAGCTCCAACTATGGCTACACCTTC. Its translation: CASSQDPRSSNYGYTF. Using reference TRBV14 and TRBJ1-2 for the parts outside the CDR3, the full variable domain is EAGVTQFPSHSVIEKGQTVTLRCDPISGHDNLYWYRRVMGKEIKFLLHFVKESKQDESGMPNNRFLAERTGGTYSTLKVQPAELEDSGVYFCASSQDPRSSNYGYTFGSGTRLTVV.

The V and J genes are TRBV11-2 and TRBJ2-1, with 13 bases that match TRBD2. J lost 5 bases, V lost 6 bases, and 10 bases had no gene match. The CDR3 is 17 amino acids. CDR1 is SGHAT and CDR2 is FQNNGV in the germline V gene. CDR3 nucleotides: TGTGCCAGCAGTTCCACCGGACTAGCGGGGGCCAACAATGAGCAGTTCTTC. It is translated as CASSSTGLAGANNEQFF.

J is TRBJ1-1 and V is TRBV6-2 or TRBV6-3, with D unclear. V was clipped by 3 bases and J by 7 bases, with 6 bases between them. Germline V gives CDR1 MNHEY, CDR2 SVGEGT. There are 11 residues in the CDR3. DNA of the CDR3: TGTGCCAGCAGTTATGTATATGAAGCTTTCTTT. Translated, it gives CASSYVYEAFF.

V is TRBV10-3 and J is TRBJ2-7; TRBD1 might be the D (5 bases). The CDR3 length is 15 residues. V was shortened by 3 bases and J by 0 bases, with 12 bases between the two germline ends. CDR1 and CDR2 from the germline V gene are ENHRY and SYGVKD. In nucleotides, the CDR3 is TGTGCCATCAGTGAAGGAAGGGGCGCCTCCTACGAGCAGTACTTC. Translating gives CAISEGRGASYEQYF.

The chain joins TRBV6-2 or TRBV6-3 to TRBJ1-2; TRBD1 matches 9 bases. After removal of 5 bases from V and 4 bases from J, the junction contained 8 bases not matched to a gene. The CDR3 is 15 amino acids. Germline V gene lookup returns CDR1 MNHEY and CDR2 SVGEGT. In nucleotides, the CDR3 is TGTGCCAGCAGTGCATGGACAGGGGCAGGCTATGGCTACACCTTC. This translates into CASSAWTGAGYGYTF.

The chain uses TRBV3-1 (or the pseudogene TRBV3-2) and TRBJ1-4; D possibly corresponds to TRBD1 (6 bases). Germline-derived CDR1 and CDR2 are LGHDT and YNNKEL (reference sequence). V was clipped by 4 bases and J by 0 bases, with 12 bases between them. The CDR3 is 16 amino acids. This CDR3 is CASSRGGSATNEKLFF. CDR3 in DNA: TGTGCCAGCAGCCGGGGGGGCTCTGCAACTAATGAAAAACTGTTTTTT.

The chain carries TRBV9 and TRBJ2-2; TRBD1 aligns across 7 bases. The J segment lost 6 bases and the V segment lost 0 bases, leaving 8 bases of the junction unmatched. The CDR3 consists of 16 residues. Germline lookup yields CDR1 SGDLS and CDR2 YYNGEE. DNA for the CDR3: TGTGCCAGCAGCGTAGGGGCAGGGGGACACGCCGGGGAGCTGTTTTTT. It codes for CASSVGAGGHAGELFF.

This chain links TRBV11-2 with TRBJ1-3; D might be TRBD1 (5 bases). The CDR3 totals 16 residues. V was pared by 3 bases and J by 1 base, with 13 bases between. The germline gives CDR1 SGHAT, CDR2 FQNNGV. CDR3: CASSFLQGRSGNTIYF. CDR3 DNA: TGTGCCAGCAGCTTTTTGCAGGGTAGATCTGGAAACACCATATATTTT.

The chain couples TRBV7-9 to TRBJ1-5; D gene ambiguous. Trimming left V 1 base short and J 0 bases short, with 7 bases between. The CDR3 is 15 residues long. From germline, CDR1 is SEHNR and CDR2 FQNEAQ (reference sequence). DNA of the CDR3: TGTGCCAGCAGCTTAGATCCAGGTAGCAATCAGCCCCAGCATTTT. It translates to CASSLDPGSNQPQHF.

There are a few counts of this clone. The chain is built from TRBV9 and TRBJ2-2; D may be TRBD2 (6 bases). The CDR3 is made up of 15 amino acids. From germline, CDR1 is SGDLS and CDR2 YYNGEE. Deletions cut 7 bases from V and 1 base from J, with 14 bases between. The CDR3 region has the DNA TGTGCCAGCGGCGGGCGGGGCCAGAACACCGGGGAGCTGTTTTTT. It codes for CASGGRGQNTGELFF.

The rearrangement links TRBV9 to TRBJ1-4; 7 positions agree with TRBD1. Germline CDR1 reads SGDLS; CDR2 reads YYNGEE. The CDR3 spans 15 residues. The V gene end was trimmed by 2 bases and the J gene end by 6 bases; junction bases not matched to a gene: 7. The CDR3 DNA sequence: TGTGCCAGCAGCGTGACAGGGAGGCGGGATGAAAAACTGTTTTTT. Protein: CASSVTGRRDEKLFF.

The chain uses TRBV11-2 and TRBJ1-1, with 8 bases identical to TRBD1. V dropped 0 bases and J dropped 10; count of bases not matched to a gene: 7. Germline V gene sequence: CDR1 SGHAT, CDR2 FQNNGV. The CDR3 length is 14 residues. CDR3 nucleotides: TGTGCCAGCAGCTTAGATCGAACAGGGGGGCGAGCTTTCTTT. Its translation: CASSLDRTGGRAFF.

The chain uses TRBV18 and TRBJ2-7; TRBD2 is a possible D gene (5 bases). The V gene lost 6 bases and the J gene lost 2 bases, with 17 bases spanning the gap. Germline V gene data show CDR1 as KGHSH and CDR2 as LQKENI. The CDR3 runs 15 residues. Here the CDR3 reads CASSPTGISTYEQYF. CDR3 in DNA: TGTGCCAGCTCCCCCACCGGGATATCAACCTACGAGCAGTACTTC.

The chain has TRBV11-2 and TRBJ2-7; 9 positions agree with TRBD1. The V segment lost 1 base and the J segment 5 bases; nucleotides outside the gene matches: 6. The CDR3 is made up of 15 amino acids. CDR1 and CDR2 (germline): SGHAT, FQNNGV. In DNA, the CDR3 is TGTGCCAGCAGCTTAGGGGACAGGGTAGTGGACGAGCAGTACTTC. It encodes CASSLGDRVVDEQYF.

The chain links TRBV4-1 to TRBJ1-1; D unresolved. CDR1 is MGHRA, CDR2 YSYEKL, per germline. V shed 0 bases and J shed 1 base, with 9 bases lying between them. The CDR3 has 15 amino acids. The CDR3 DNA sequence: TGCGCCAGCAGCCAAGACCTGGGCCAGAACACTGAAGCTTTCTTT. Its protein is CASSQDLGQNTEAFF.

This clone was counted a single time. The chain joins TRBV7-2 to TRBJ2-2; TRBD2 agrees at 7 bases. CDR1 and CDR2 (germline): SGHTA, FQGNSA. The CDR3 is made up of 16 amino acids. With 8 bases clipped from V and 5 bases from J, the junction kept 14 bases outside the gene matches. The CDR3 loop reads CASVPPGGEGTGELFF. CDR3 nucleotide sequence: TGTGCCAGCGTGCCCCCCGGCGGGGAGGGGACCGGGGAGCTGTTTTTT.

V is TRBV24-1 and J is TRBJ2-7; 7 bases line up with TRBD1. V lost 5 bases to trimming and J lost 2 bases; unmatched junction nucleotides: 14. Germline assignment: CDR1 KGHDR and CDR2 SFDVKD. CDR3 length: 17 amino acids. This chain's CDR3 is CATSADTRTGLTYEQYF. For the CDR3, the DNA is TGTGCCACCAGTGCCGATACCCGGACAGGCTTAACCTACGAGCAGTACTTC.

The rearrangement uses TRBV5-4 and TRBJ2-2; D may be TRBD2 (7 bases). Trimming stripped 4 bases from V and 1 base from J, with 17 bases between. Per the germline V gene, CDR1 is SGHNT and CDR2 is YYREEE (reference sequence). The CDR3 is 17 residues long. CDR3 in amino acids: CASSRGGGSGNTGELFF. The CDR3 DNA sequence: TGTGCCAGCAGCCGGGGAGGGGGAAGTGGGAACACCGGGGAGCTGTTTTTT.

This chain links TRBV7-2 with TRBJ1-2; D not resolved. Germline CDR1 is SGHTA and CDR2 is FQGNSA. The CDR3 loop spans 13 amino acids. Between the trimmed V and J ends, which lost 5 bases and 12 bases, there was a span of 19 bases. CDR3 amino acids: CASSPPGITLNTF. The CDR3 nucleotides read TGTGCCAGCAGCCCTCCGGGAATCACATTGAACACCTTC. The variable domain in full, completed from reference TRBV7-2 and TRBJ1-2, reads GAGVSQSPSNKVTEKGKDVELRCDPISGHTALYWYRQSLGQGLEFLIYFQGNSAPDKSGLPSDRFSAERTGGSVSTLTIQRTQQEDSAVYLCASSPPGITLNTFGSGTRLTVV.

The V call is TRBV10-3, the J call TRBJ1-2, with TRBD1 as a possible D gene (5 bases). The V gene's germline CDR1 is ENHRY and CDR2 SYGVKD. The CDR3 covers 13 residues. V gave up 5 bases and J gave up 8 bases, with 15 bases separating them. The CDR3, as DNA: TGTGCCATCAGTTCAGGGCCTAGCGAGGGCTACACCTTC. It yields the protein CAISSGPSEGYTF.

The chain carries TRBV4-3 and TRBJ2-3, with 8 bases lining up with TRBD2. Germline assignment: CDR1 LGHNA and CDR2 YSLEER. CDR3 length: 16 residues. The V gene end was trimmed by 0 bases and the J gene end by 4 bases; junction bases not matched to a gene: 6. This chain's CDR3 is CASSQDSGGAADTQYF. CDR3 coding DNA: TGCGCCAGCAGCCAAGATTCCGGGGGGGCCGCAGATACGCAGTATTTT.

This clone was found once. The rearrangement joins TRBV7-3 to TRBJ1-1; D is unclear. Germline CDR1 reads SGHTA; CDR2 reads FQGTGA. There are 13 residues in the CDR3. Between the trimmed V and J ends, which lost 2 bases and 8 bases, there was a span of 12 bases. CDR3 DNA sequence: TGTGCCAGCAGCTTATTTCGGGGAGCGGAAGCTTTCTTT. Encoded protein: CASSLFRGAEAFF.

The chain links TRBV30 to TRBJ1-6; D gene uncertain. The V gene lost 2 bases and the J gene lost 4 bases, with 18 bases spanning the gap. There are 17 residues in the CDR3. Germline CDR1 GTSNPN, CDR2 SVGIG (reference sequence). CDR3 in DNA: TGTGCCTGGAGTAACCGAAGCTTTTGGAGTTATAATTCACCCCTCCACTTT. Encoded protein: CAWSNRSFWSYNSPLHF.